A selection of T cell receptor beta chains follows, all from one sample in a study of cytomegalovirus exposure and HLA in healthy donors. Using immunoSEQ multiplex PCR, the repertoire was profiled, and TCRdb retains in-frame clones only, with some absent. The repertoire holds over 200,000 clones, with approximately 80% as singletons. Sequencing was carried out using PBMCs. The source is a woman aged 30 to 39 in good health and CMV-seropositive. The CDR3 runs from the conserved cysteine through the conserved F or W. D genes are given only for firm matches. Part of the rows lack a size; the others show once, few, many or a class for expanded clones.

j_gene | d_gene | v_gene | abundance | CDR3nt | CDR3aa
TRBJ2-3 | NA | TRBV6-1 | NA | TGTGCCAGCAGTGACCCACAGGGTGCCGCAGATACGCAGTATTTT | CASSDPQGAADTQYF
TRBJ1-1 | TRBD1 | TRBV2 | NA | TGTGCCAGCAGTTCAAGGGGACAGCACACTGAAGCTTTCTTT | CASSSRGQHTEAFF
TRBJ1-2 | NA | TRBV20-1 | once | TGCAGTGCTAGAGTTAATAACGGCTACACCTTC | CSARVNNGYTF
TRBJ1-2 | TRBD1 | TRBV18 | NA | TGTGCCAGCTCACGGGGACAGGGGGGAGACTATGGCTACACCTTC | CASSRGQGGDYGYTF
TRBJ1-1 | NA | TRBV11-2 | NA | TGTGCCAGCAGCTTGTACGGGGGGGGCAGGGACAACACTGAAGCTTTCTTT | CASSLYGGGRDNTEAFF
TRBJ2-7 | TRBD1 | TRBV7-8 | few | TGTGCCAGCAGAGGGACAGGAGCTAACTACGAGCAGTACTTC | CASRGTGANYEQYF
TRBJ1-1 | NA | TRBV6-6 | NA | TGTGCCAGTTCCAACGAGGTGTATCTCGGAGCTTTCTTT | CASSNEVYLGAFF
TRBJ2-7 | NA | TRBV2 | NA | TGTGCCAGCGGGGAGTGGGGCCTGGGCGACGAGCAGTACTTC | CASGEWGLGDEQYF
TRBJ1-5 | NA | TRBV2 | NA | TGTGCCAGCAGTGAGGGGAGAGGCAATCAGCCCCAGCATTTT | CASSEGRGNQPQHF
TRBJ2-1 | NA | TRBV9 | NA | TGTGCCAGCAGCGTACAAGTGTCATCCTACAATGAGCAGTTCTTC | CASSVQVSSYNEQFF
TRBJ1-2 | NA | TRBV7-9 | NA | TGTGCCAGCAGTACTGAGACAGGATCTTATGGCTACACCTTC | CASSTETGSYGYTF
TRBJ1-2 | NA | TRBV10-3 | NA | TGTGCCATCAGTGAGCAACAGGGAGAATCTGGCTACACCTTC | CAISEQQGESGYTF
TRBJ2-5 | NA | TRBV7-3 | NA | TGTGCCAGCAGCTTATCATTAGGAGAGACCCAGTACTTC | CASSLSLGETQYF
TRBJ2-6 | NA | TRBV27 | NA | TGTGCCAGCAGCCACAGGGCCGGGGCCAACGTCCTGACTTTC | CASSHRAGANVLTF
TRBJ2-1 | NA | TRBV29-1 | NA | TGCAGCGGTGGGTTGACAGGCAATGAGCAGTTCTTC | CSGGLTGNEQFF
TRBJ2-3 | TRBD2 | TRBV28 | NA | TGTGCCAGCAGTCTGACTAGCGGAACCACAGATACGCAGTATTTT | CASSLTSGTTDTQYF
TRBJ1-2 | NA | TRBV7-2 | NA | TGTGCCAGCAGCTTAGGACTTGGGCCATATGGCTACACCTTC | CASSLGLGPYGYTF
TRBJ2-7 | NA | TRBV10-1 | few | TGCGCCAGCAGTGAAGGCAGCCCCTACGAGCAGTACTTC | CASSEGSPYEQYF
TRBJ2-1 | NA | TRBV6-5 | NA | TGTGCCAGCAGTCTTAAATATATGAATGAGCAGTTCTTC | CASSLKYMNEQFF
TRBJ2-1 | TRBD2 | TRBV28 | NA | TGTGCCAGCAGTGCACCGGGACTAGCGGGTAAGAGCTCCTACAATGAGCAGTTCTTC | CASSAPGLAGKSSYNEQFF
TRBJ2-5 | NA | TRBV11-2 | NA | TGTGCCAGCAGCTTTGCGGGGGCATTAGAGACCCAGTACTTC | CASSFAGALETQYF
TRBJ1-2 | TRBD1 | TRBV19 | NA | TGTGCCAGTAGTATTCGGTTGACAGGGAATGGGTATGGCTACACCTTC | CASSIRLTGNGYGYTF
TRBJ1-3 | NA | TRBV6-5 | once | TGTGCCAGCAGTTACTCGACCGCAAGCTCTGGAAACACCATATATTTT | CASSYSTASSGNTIYF
TRBJ1-2 | NA | TRBV28 | NA | TGTGCCAGCAGTCTCCTGACAGGTCCTAACTATGGCTACACCTTC | CASSLLTGPNYGYTF
TRBJ2-6 | NA | TRBV5-1 | NA | TGCGCCAGCAGCTGGTCCCGGGGGGCGTCTGGGGCCAACGTCCTGACTTTC | CASSWSRGASGANVLTF
TRBJ1-5 | NA | TRBV6-6 | NA | TGTGCCAGCAGTCCCTACAGCGGCGACAATCAGCCCCAGCATTTT | CASSPYSGDNQPQHF
TRBJ2-3 | NA | TRBV11-3 | NA | TGTGCCAGCAGCTTTACGGCGGGCAGTTACACAGATACGCAGTATTTT | CASSFTAGSYTDTQYF
TRBJ2-1 | NA | TRBV11-2 | NA | TGTGCCAGCAGCTTACGACAGAGCTCCTACAATGAGCAGTTCTTC | CASSLRQSSYNEQFF
TRBJ1-2 | TRBD1 | TRBV28 | NA | TGTGCCAGCAGATCGACAGGGGACTATGGCTACACCTTC | CASRSTGDYGYTF
TRBJ2-7 | TRBD2 | TRBV5-4 | NA | TGTGCCAGCAGCCCTGAGACTAGCGGGACGTACGAGCAGTACTTC | CASSPETSGTYEQYF
TRBJ1-2 | TRBD1 | TRBV30 | NA | TGTGCCTGGAATCCAGGGGGCGGAACTAACTATGGCTACACCTTC | CAWNPGGGTNYGYTF
TRBJ2-5 | NA | TRBV27 | once | TGTGCCAGCAGTTTACGGTCTCCCCCCTCACAAGGGACCCAGTACTTC | CASSLRSPPSQGTQYF
TRBJ1-2 | NA | TRBV29-1 | NA | TGCAGCGTTGCTGTCCAGGGGAGCTACACCTTC | CSVAVQGSYTF
TRBJ1-2 | NA | TRBV30 | NA | TGTGCCTGGTCAGGGTACTATGGCTACACCTTC | CAWSGYYGYTF
TRBJ2-1 | TRBD2 | TRBV27 | NA | TGTGCCAGCAGTTTGGAGCGGGAGGCTTACAATGAGCAGTTCTTC | CASSLEREAYNEQFF
TRBJ1-1 | NA | TRBV4-2 | NA | TGTGCCAGCAGCCAAGAAGTGGAGAACACTGAAGCTTTCTTT | CASSQEVENTEAFF
TRBJ2-7 | TRBD1 | TRBV14 | NA | TGTGCCAGCAGCCTTCGGGACAGGGGGACGATCTCCTACGAGCAGTACTTC | CASSLRDRGTISYEQYF
TRBJ2-7 | TRBD1 | TRBV5-6 | NA | TGTGCCAGCAGCCTGGACAGGGTCTCCTACGAGCAGTACTTC | CASSLDRVSYEQYF
TRBJ2-2 | NA | TRBV27 | NA | TGTGCCAGCAGGTCTAGCCCCATGGGGGAGCTGTTTTTT | CASRSSPMGELFF
TRBJ2-1 | NA | TRBV10-1 | NA | TGCGCCAGCAGTGAGTCGAGGTACCCCAGTTCCTACAATGAGCAGTTCTTC | CASSESRYPSSYNEQFF
TRBJ2-1 | NA | TRBV2 | NA | TGTGCCAGCAGTGAACCTTATGAGCAGTTCTTC | CASSEPYEQFF
TRBJ1-2 | TRBD1 | TRBV19 | NA | TGTGCCAGTAGCCTGACAGGGGCTCCTGGCTACACCTTC | CASSLTGAPGYTF
TRBJ2-5 | NA | TRBV27 | NA | TGTGCCAGCAGTTCACTCGGGGGTATTGGAGAGACCCAGTACTTC | CASSSLGGIGETQYF
TRBJ1-1 | NA | TRBV28 | NA | TGTGCCAGCACTATCTATGGAGCGAACACTGAAGCTTTCTTT | CASTIYGANTEAFF
TRBJ2-7 | NA | TRBV11-3 | NA | TGTGCCAGCAGCAAGGAGGGGTACGAGCAGTACTTC | CASSKEGYEQYF
TRBJ2-1 | NA | TRBV20-1 | NA | TGCAGTGCTGCTTGGGACAATGAGCAGTTCTTC | CSAAWDNEQFF
TRBJ1-1 | TRBD1 | TRBV9 | NA | TGTGCCAGCAGCGAGGGGGACAGGGGACACACTGAAGCTTTCTTT | CASSEGDRGHTEAFF
TRBJ1-3 | NA | TRBV11-3 | NA | TGTGCCAGCAGCCGAGACGCCCGGAGAACTGGAAACACCATATATTTT | CASSRDARRTGNTIYF